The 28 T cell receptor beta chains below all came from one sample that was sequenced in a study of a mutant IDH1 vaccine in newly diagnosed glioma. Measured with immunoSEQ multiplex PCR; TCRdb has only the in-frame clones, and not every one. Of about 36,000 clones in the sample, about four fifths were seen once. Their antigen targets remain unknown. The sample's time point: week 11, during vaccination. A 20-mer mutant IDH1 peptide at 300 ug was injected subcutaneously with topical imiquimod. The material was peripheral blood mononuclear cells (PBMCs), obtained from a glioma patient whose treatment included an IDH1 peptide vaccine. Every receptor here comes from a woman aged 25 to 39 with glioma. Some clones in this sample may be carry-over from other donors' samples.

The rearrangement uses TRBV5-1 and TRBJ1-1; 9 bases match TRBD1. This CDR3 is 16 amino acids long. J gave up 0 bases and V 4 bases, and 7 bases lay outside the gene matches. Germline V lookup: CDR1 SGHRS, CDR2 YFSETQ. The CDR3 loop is CASSDRTGAMNTEAFF. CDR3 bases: TGCGCCAGCAGCGATCGGACAGGGGCGATGAACACTGAAGCTTTCTTT.

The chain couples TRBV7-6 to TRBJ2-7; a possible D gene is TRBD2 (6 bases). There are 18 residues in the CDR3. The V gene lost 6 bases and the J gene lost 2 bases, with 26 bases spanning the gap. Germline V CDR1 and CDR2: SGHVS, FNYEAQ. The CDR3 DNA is TGTGCCAGCAGTCCCACCCCCTTTAGGCCGGACTATCCCTACGAGCAGTACTTC. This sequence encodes CASSPTPFRPDYPYEQYF.

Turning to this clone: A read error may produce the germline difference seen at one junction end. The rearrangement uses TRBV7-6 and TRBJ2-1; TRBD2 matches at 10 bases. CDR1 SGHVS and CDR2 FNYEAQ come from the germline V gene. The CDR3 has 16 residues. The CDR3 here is CASSLGLAVKYNEQFF. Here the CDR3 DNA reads TGTGCCAGCAGTTTAGGACTAGCGGTAAAATACAATGAGCAGTTCTTC. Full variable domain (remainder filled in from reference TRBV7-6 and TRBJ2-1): GAGVSQSPRYKVTKRGQDVALRCDPISGHVSLYWYRQALGQGPEFLTYFNYEAQQDKSGLPNDRFSAERPEGSISTLTIQRTEQRDSAMYRCASSLGLAVKYNEQFFGPGTRLTVL.

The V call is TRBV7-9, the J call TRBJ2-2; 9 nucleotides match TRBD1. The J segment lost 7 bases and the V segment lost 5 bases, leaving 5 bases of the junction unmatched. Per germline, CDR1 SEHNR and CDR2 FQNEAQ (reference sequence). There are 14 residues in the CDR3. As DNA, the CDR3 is TGTGCCAGCAGCAACAGGGGGCGTAGCGGGGAGCTGTTTTTT. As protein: CASSNRGRSGELFF.

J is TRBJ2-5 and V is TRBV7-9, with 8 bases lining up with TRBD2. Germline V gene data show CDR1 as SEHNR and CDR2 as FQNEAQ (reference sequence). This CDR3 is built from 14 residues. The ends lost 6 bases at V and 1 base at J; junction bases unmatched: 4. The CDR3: CASRNGGAQETQYF. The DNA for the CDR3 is TGTGCCAGCAGGAACGGGGGGGCCCAAGAGACCCAGTACTTC.

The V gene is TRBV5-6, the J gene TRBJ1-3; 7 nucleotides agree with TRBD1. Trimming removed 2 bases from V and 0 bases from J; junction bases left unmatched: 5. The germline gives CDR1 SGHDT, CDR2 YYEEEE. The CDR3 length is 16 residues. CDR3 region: CASSFGQAYSGNTIYF. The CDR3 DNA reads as TGTGCCAGCAGCTTTGGACAGGCCTACTCTGGAAACACCATATATTTT.

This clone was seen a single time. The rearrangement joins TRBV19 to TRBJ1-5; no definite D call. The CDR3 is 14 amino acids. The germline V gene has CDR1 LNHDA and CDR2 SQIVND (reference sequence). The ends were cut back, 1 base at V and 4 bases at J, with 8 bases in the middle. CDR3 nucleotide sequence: TGTGCCAGTAGTATAGTAAAGGGAAATCAGCCCCAGCATTTT. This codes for CASSIVKGNQPQHF.

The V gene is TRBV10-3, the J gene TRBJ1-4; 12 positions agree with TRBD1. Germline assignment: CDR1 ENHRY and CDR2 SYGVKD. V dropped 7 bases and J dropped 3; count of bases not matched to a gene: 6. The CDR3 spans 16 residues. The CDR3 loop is CAITEGTGGPNEKLFF. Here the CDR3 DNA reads TGTGCCATCACCGAGGGGACAGGGGGCCCTAATGAAAAACTGTTTTTT.

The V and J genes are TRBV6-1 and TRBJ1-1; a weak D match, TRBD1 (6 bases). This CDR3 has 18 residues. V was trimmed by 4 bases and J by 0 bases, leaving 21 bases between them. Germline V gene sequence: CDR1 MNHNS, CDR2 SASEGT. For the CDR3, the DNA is TGTGCCAGCAGTGCCCAAGGTGGCAGGGGCCTGTTGAACACTGAAGCTTTCTTT. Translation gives CASSAQGGRGLLNTEAFF.

The CDR3 reads CASSLRLGASYGYTF. CDR3 DNA: TGTGCCAGCAGTTTACGACTGGGGGCGAGCTATGGCTACACCTTC. The V call is TRBV27, the J call TRBJ1-2, with TRBD1 as a possible D gene (6 bases). Trimming took off 2 bases at V and 4 bases at J, with 14 bases between the two ends. Germline V CDR1 and CDR2: MNHEY, SMNVEV (reference sequence). The CDR3 extends over 15 amino acids.

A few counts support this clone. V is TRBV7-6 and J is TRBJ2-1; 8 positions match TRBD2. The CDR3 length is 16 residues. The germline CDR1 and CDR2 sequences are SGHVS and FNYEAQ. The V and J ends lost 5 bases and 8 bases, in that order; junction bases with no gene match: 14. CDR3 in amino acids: CASSERAGERRDEQFF. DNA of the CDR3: TGTGCCAGCAGCGAAAGAGCGGGAGAGCGTCGGGATGAGCAGTTCTTC. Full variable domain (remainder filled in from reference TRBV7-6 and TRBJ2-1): GAGVSQSPRYKVTKRGQDVALRCDPISGHVSLYWYRQALGQGPEFLTYFNYEAQQDKSGLPNDRFSAERPEGSISTLTIQRTEQRDSAMYRCASSERAGERRDEQFFGPGTRLTVL.

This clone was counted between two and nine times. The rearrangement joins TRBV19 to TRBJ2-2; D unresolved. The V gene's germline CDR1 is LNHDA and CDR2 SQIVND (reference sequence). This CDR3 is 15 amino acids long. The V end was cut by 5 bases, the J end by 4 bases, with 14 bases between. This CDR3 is CASSPPSESTGELFF. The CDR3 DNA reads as TGTGCCAGTAGTCCCCCGAGCGAGAGCACCGGGGAGCTGTTTTTT. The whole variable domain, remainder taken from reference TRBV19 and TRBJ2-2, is DGGITQSPKYLFRKEGQNVTLSCEQNLNHDAMYWYRQDPGQGLRLIYYSQIVNDFQKGDIAEGYSVSREKKESFPLTVTSAQKNPTAFYLCASSPPSESTGELFFGEGSRLTVL.

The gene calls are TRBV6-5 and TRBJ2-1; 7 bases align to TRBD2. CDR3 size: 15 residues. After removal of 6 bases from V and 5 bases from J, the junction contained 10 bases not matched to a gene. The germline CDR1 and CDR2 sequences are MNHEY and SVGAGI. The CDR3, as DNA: TGTGCCAGCAGACTTGGGAGGGCCGGGCACAATGAGCAGTTCTTC. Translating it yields CASRLGRAGHNEQFF.

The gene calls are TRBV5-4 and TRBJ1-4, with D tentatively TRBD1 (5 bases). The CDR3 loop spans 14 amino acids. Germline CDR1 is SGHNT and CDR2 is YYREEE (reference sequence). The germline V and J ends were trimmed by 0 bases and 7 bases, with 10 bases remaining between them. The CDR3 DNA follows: TGTGCCAGCAGCTTGGGAGGGGCCGGTGAAAAACTGTTTTTT. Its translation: CASSLGGAGEKLFF.

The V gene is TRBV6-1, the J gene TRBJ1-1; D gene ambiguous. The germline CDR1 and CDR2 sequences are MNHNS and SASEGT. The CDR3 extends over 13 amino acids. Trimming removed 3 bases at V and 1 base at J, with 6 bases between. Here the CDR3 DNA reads TGTGCCAGCAGTGATGGGCGGAACACTGAAGCTTTCTTT. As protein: CASSDGRNTEAFF.

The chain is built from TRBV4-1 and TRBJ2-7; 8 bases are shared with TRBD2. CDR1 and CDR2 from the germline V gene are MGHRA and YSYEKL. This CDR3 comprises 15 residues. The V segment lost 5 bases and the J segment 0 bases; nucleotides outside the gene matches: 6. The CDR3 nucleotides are TGCGCCAGCAGCTCGCGGAGCGGGAGCTCCTACGAGCAGTACTTC. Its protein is CASSSRSGSSYEQYF.

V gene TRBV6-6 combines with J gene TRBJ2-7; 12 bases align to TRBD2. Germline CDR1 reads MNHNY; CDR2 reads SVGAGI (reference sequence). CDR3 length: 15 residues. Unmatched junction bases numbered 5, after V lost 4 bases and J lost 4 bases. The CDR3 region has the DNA TGTGCCAGCAGTTCGACTAGCGGGAGTAGTTACGAGCAGTACTTC. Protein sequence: CASSSTSGSSYEQYF.

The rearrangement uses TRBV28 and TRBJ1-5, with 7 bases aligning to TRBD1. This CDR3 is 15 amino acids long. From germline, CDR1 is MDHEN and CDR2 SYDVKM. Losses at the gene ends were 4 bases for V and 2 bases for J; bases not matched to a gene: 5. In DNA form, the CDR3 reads TGTGCCAGCAGTTATCACGACAGGGGCAATCAGCCCCAGCATTTT. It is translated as CASSYHDRGNQPQHF.

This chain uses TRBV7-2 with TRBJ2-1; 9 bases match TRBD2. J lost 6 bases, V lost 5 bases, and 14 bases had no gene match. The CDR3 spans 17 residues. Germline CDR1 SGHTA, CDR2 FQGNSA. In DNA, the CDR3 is TGTGCCAGCAGCACTCTCGGGCGGGAGGGCCACTCCAATGAGCAGTTCTTC. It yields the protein CASSTLGREGHSNEQFF.

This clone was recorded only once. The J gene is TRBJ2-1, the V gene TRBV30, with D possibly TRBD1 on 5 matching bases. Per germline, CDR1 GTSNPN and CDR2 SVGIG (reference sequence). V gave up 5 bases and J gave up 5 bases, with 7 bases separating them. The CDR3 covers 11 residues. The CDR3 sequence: CAWGANNEQFF. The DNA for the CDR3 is TGTGCCTGGGGGGCGAACAATGAGCAGTTCTTC.

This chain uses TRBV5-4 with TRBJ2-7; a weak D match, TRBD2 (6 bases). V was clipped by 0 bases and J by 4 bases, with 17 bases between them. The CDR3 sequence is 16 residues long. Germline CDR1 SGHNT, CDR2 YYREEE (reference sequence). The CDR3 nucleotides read TGTGCCAGCAGCTTGGCAGGAGGGCCGGCGAGATACGAGCAGTACTTC. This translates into CASSLAGGPARYEQYF.

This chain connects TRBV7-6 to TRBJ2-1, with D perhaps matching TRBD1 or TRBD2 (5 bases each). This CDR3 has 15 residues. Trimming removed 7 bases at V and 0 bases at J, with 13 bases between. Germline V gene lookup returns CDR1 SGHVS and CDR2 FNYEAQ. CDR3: CASTSGPSSYNEQFF. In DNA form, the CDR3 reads TGTGCCAGCACCTCGGGGCCGAGCTCCTACAATGAGCAGTTCTTC. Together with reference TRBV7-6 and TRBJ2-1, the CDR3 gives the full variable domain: GAGVSQSPRYKVTKRGQDVALRCDPISGHVSLYWYRQALGQGPEFLTYFNYEAQQDKSGLPNDRFSAERPEGSISTLTIQRTEQRDSAMYRCASTSGPSSYNEQFFGPGTRLTVL.

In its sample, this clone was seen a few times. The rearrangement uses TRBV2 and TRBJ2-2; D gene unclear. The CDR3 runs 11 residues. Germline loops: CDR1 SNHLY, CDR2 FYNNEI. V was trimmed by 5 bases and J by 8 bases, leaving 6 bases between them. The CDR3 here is CASSYGGELFF. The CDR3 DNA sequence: TGTGCCAGCAGTTACGGGGGGGAGCTGTTTTTT.

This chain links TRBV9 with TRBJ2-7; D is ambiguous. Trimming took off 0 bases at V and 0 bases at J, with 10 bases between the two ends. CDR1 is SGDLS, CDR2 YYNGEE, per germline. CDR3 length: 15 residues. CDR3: CASSVGQTSSYEQYF. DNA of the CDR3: TGTGCCAGCAGCGTAGGTCAGACCAGCTCCTACGAGCAGTACTTC.

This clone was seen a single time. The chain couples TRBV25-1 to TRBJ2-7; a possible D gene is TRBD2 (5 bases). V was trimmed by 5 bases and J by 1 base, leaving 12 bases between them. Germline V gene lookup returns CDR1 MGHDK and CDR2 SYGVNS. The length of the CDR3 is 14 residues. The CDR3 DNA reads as TGTGCCAGCAGTAAACCCGGGGATTCCTACGAGCAGTACTTC. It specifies CASSKPGDSYEQYF.

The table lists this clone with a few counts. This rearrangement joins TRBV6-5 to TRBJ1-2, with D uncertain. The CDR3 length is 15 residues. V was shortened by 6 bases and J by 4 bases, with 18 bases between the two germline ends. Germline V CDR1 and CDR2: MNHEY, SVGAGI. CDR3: CASRPLGGLGYGYTF. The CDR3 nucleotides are TGTGCCAGCAGACCCTTGGGAGGGCTCGGCTATGGCTACACCTTC.

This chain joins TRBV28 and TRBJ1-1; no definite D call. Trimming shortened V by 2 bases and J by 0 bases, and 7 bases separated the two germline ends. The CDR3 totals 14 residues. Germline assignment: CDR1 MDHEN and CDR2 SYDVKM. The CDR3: CASSLTAMNTEAFF. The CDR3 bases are TGTGCCAGCAGTTTAACGGCCATGAACACTGAAGCTTTCTTT.

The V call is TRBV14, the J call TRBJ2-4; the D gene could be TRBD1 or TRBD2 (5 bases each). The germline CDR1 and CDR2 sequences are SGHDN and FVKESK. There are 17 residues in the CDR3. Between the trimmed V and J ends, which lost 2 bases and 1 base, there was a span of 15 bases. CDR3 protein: CASSQPGPWGAKNIQYF. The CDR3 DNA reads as TGTGCCAGCAGCCAACCGGGGCCCTGGGGGGCCAAAAACATTCAGTACTTC.